What follows are 18 T cell receptor beta chains derived from one specimen sequenced in a study of T cells expressing NK-cell markers. TCRdb re-analyzed the 5' RACE reads; it lists each CDR3 protein once, without DNA. This table holds fewer than 550,000 distinct CDR3 sequences. Specimen: blood T cells: a sorted CD56 or NKG2C T cell subset, CD4+ or CD8+ T cells, or bulk PBMC T cells (not recorded which). The receptors here all came from a woman aged 50 to 65 in good health.

This chain joins TRBV12-3 or TRBV12-4 and TRBJ2-4; the TRBD1 assignment by TCRdb is unverifiable without DNA. The length of the CDR3 is 14 residues. The CDR3 here is CASRSDRGWDIQYF.

The chain uses TRBV2 and TRBJ2-3. CDR3 size: 13 residues. Per germline, CDR1 SNHLY and CDR2 FYNNEI. CDR3 loop: CASSGVTTNTQYF.

This chain joins TRBV5-1 and TRBJ1-2; the TCRdb D gene call, TRBD1, has no DNA to confirm it. The CDR3 totals 14 residues. Germline lookup yields CDR1 SGHRS and CDR2 YFSETQ. The CDR3 region is CASSQGHPTYGYTF.

The chain uses TRBV7-3 and TRBJ2-2; TCRdb returns TRBD2, unconfirmable since there is no DNA. Germline CDR1 reads SGHTA; CDR2 reads FQGTGA. The CDR3 has 17 residues. The CDR3: CASSLPPRGRAPGELFF.

The genes are TRBV4-1 and TRBJ2-3; with no DNA, the TCRdb D assignment of TRBD2 cannot be verified. The length of the CDR3 is 16 residues. In germline, CDR1 is MGHRA, CDR2 YSYEKL. The CDR3 loop is CASSQYGLADTDTQYF.

The V gene is TRBV5-1, the J gene TRBJ2-1. Germline V gives CDR1 SGHRS, CDR2 YFSETQ. The CDR3 length is 16 residues. The CDR3 sequence is CASSGSWGSSYNEQFF.

This chain connects TRBV7-8 to TRBJ1-4; without DNA, the TCRdb call of TRBD1 cannot be checked. Germline lookup yields CDR1 SGHVS and CDR2 FQNEAQ. The CDR3 is 12 residues long. The CDR3 sequence is CATRTGAEKLFF.

The chain carries TRBV7-2 and TRBJ2-2; the TCRdb D gene call, TRBD2, has no DNA to confirm it. The CDR3 loop spans 16 amino acids. In germline, CDR1 is SGHTA, CDR2 FQGNSA. This CDR3 reads CASSFTSGRATGELFF. The whole variable domain, remainder taken from reference TRBV7-2 and TRBJ2-2, is GAGVSQSPSNKVTEKGKDVELRCDPISGHTALYWYRQSLGQGLEFLIYFQGNSAPDKSGLPSDRFSAERTGGSVSTLTIQRTQQEDSAVYLCASSFTSGRATGELFFGEGSRLTVL.

This sequence joins TRBV5-5 and TRBJ1-5. Germline CDR1 and CDR2: SGHKS and YYEKEE (reference sequence). The CDR3 is 17 amino acids. CDR3 residues: CASSLTLRSRTLQPQHF. Full variable domain (missing parts from reference TRBV5-5 and TRBJ1-5): DAGVTQSPTHLIKTRGQQVTLRCSPISGHKSVSWYQQVLGQGPQFIFQYYEKEERGRGNFPDRFSARQFPNYSSELNVNALLLGDSALYLCASSLTLRSRTLQPQHFGDGTRLSIL.

This chain links TRBV5-5 with TRBJ1-5. The CDR3 has 15 amino acids. Germline loops: CDR1 SGHKS, CDR2 YYEKEE (reference sequence). CDR3 loop: CASSLGTLGRQPQHF.

The rearrangement links TRBV6-1 to TRBJ1-1; the TCRdb D gene call, TRBD1, has no DNA to confirm it. Per the germline V gene, CDR1 is MNHNS and CDR2 is SASEGT. The CDR3 totals 16 residues. The CDR3 spells CATNPGMVLFSPEAFF.

The chain joins TRBV12-3 or TRBV12-4 to TRBJ2-7; with no DNA, the TCRdb D assignment of TRBD1 cannot be verified. The CDR3 has 14 amino acids. The CDR3 spells CASSGTGETREQYF.

The chain carries TRBV13 and TRBJ2-2; TCRdb's D gene call, TRBD2, goes unchecked for lack of DNA. Germline CDR1 and CDR2: PRHDT and FYEKMQ (reference sequence). The CDR3 covers 18 residues. CDR3 sequence: CASSPHPGLAENTGELFF.

V is TRBV2 and J is TRBJ1-5; TCRdb lists TRBD1, though no DNA is available to test this call. The germline V gene encodes CDR1 SNHLY and CDR2 FYNNEI. The CDR3 has 14 residues. The CDR3 sequence is CASRYGTGVGPQHF.

The genes are TRBV29-1 and TRBJ2-1; TCRdb lists TRBD1, though no DNA is available to test this call. The CDR3 contains 15 residues. Germline-derived CDR1 and CDR2 are SQVTM and ANQGSEA. The CDR3 spells CSVDTGTGVYNEQFF.

The chain is built from TRBV19 and TRBJ2-5; TCRdb calls TRBD1, which cannot be checked without DNA. The CDR3 runs 14 residues. Germline CDR1 is LNHDA and CDR2 is SQIVND (reference sequence). This CDR3 reads CASSILGGQETQYF.

The rearrangement uses TRBV7-7 and TRBJ2-1; the TCRdb D gene call, TRBD2, has no DNA to confirm it. This CDR3 contains 16 residues. Germline CDR1 reads SSHAT; CDR2 reads FNYEAQ (reference sequence). CDR3 sequence reads: CASSFSMTSGRGEQFF.

This chain links TRBV5-1 with TRBJ2-1; TCRdb's assignment of TRBD1 cannot be checked, as there is no DNA. This CDR3 contains 17 residues. CDR1 and CDR2 (germline): SGHRS, YFSETQ. The CDR3 protein is CASSPGQEGVSYNEQFF.